The entry below describes one T cell receptor (beta chain). Sample treatment: some 20 received Ad26.COV2.S at low or high dose, single or two shots; about five received placebo; per-sample allocation not given. All samples were drawn on day 63, counting from the first vaccine or placebo injection. This Boston cohort included adults aged 18-55 years. This specimen belongs to a study of Ad26.COV2.S vaccination and SARS-CoV-2 variants. Sequenced by immunoSEQ multiplex PCR; TCRdb stores in-frame clones only, minus some. The sample holds hundreds of thousands of clones; 89% are singletons and the top ten take about 1.5%. V was cut by 6 bases and J by 4 bases, with 13 bases left in between. CDR1 is GTSNPN and CDR2 is SVGIG in the germline V gene (reference sequence). The CDR3 sequence is 12 residues long.

The rearrangement joins TRBV30 to TRBJ2-7, with unresolved D. This specimen was peripheral blood, taken in a trial of Ad26.COV2.S vaccine versus placebo. This receptor was identified in a person aged 18 to 59 who received the Ad26.COV2.S COVID-19 vaccine or a placebo. The chain's CDR3 is CACALGGYEQYF. The DNA for the CDR3 is TGTGCCTGCGCCTTAGGTGGTTACGAGCAGTACTTC.